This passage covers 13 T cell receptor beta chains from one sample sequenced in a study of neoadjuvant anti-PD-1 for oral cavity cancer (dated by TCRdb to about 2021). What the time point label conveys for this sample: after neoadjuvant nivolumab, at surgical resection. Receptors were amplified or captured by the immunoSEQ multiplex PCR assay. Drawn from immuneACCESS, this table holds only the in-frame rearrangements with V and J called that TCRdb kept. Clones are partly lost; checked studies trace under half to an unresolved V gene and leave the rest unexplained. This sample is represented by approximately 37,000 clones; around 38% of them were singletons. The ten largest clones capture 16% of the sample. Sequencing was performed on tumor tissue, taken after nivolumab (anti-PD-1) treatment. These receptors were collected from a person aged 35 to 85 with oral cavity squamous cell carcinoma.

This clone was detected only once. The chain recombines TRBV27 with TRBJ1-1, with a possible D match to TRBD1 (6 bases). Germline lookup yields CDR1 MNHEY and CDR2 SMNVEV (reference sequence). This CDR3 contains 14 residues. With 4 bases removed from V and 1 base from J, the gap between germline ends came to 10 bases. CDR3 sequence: CASSYQGRNTEAFF. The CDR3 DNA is TGTGCCAGCAGTTATCAGGGGAGGAACACTGAAGCTTTCTTT.

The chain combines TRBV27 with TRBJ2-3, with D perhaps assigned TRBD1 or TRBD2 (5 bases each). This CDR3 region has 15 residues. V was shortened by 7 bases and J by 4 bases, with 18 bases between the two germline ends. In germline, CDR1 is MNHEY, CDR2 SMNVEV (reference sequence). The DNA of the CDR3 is TGTGCCAGCAACGGTCGGGGTTTAGGGGCAGATACGCAGTATTTT. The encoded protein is CASNGRGLGADTQYF.

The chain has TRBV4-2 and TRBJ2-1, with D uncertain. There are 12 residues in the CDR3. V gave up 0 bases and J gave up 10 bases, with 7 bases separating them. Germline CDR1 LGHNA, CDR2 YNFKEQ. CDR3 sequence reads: CASSQEGPEQFF. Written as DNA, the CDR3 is TGTGCCAGCAGCCAAGAGGGCCCCGAGCAGTTCTTC.

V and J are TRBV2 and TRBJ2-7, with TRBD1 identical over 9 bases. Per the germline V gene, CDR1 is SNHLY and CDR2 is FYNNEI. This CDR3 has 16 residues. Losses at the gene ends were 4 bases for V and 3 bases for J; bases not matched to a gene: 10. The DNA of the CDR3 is TGTGCCAGCAGTGGGAAAGGGACAGGGATCGACTACGAGCAGTACTTC. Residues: CASSGKGTGIDYEQYF.

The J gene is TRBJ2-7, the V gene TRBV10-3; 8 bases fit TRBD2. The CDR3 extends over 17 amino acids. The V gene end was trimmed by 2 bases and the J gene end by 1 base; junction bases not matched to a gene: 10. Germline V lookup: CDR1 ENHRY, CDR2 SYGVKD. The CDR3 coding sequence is TGTGCCATCAGTGAGGGACTTCGAACTAGCGGATCCTACGAGCAGTACTTC. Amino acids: CAISEGLRTSGSYEQYF.

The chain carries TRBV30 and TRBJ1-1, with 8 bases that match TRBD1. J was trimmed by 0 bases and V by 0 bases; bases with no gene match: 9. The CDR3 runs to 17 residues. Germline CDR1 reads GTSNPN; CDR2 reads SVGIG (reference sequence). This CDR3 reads CAWSVNFGQGLNTEAFF. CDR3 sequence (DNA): TGTGCCTGGAGTGTAAATTTTGGACAGGGCCTGAACACTGAAGCTTTCTTT.

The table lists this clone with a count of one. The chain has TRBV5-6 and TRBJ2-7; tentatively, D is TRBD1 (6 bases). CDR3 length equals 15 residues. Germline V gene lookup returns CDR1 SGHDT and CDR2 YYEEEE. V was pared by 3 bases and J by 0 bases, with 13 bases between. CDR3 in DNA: TGTGCCAGCAGCTACCCAGGGGTTAGCTCCTACGAGCAGTACTTC. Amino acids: CASSYPGVSSYEQYF.

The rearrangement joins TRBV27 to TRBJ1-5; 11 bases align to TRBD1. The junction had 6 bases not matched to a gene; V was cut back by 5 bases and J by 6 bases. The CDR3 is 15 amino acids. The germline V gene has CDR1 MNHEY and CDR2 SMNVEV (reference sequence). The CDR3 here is CASSVGTGGGQPQHF. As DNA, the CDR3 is TGTGCCAGCAGTGTCGGGACAGGGGGGGGTCAGCCCCAGCATTTT.

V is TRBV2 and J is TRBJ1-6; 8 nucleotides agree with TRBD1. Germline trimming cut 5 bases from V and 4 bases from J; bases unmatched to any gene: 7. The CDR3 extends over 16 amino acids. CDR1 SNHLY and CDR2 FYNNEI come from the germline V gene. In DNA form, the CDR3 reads TGTGCCAGCAGTCCGAACACAGGGGGTTATAATTCACCCCTCCACTTT. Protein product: CASSPNTGGYNSPLHF.

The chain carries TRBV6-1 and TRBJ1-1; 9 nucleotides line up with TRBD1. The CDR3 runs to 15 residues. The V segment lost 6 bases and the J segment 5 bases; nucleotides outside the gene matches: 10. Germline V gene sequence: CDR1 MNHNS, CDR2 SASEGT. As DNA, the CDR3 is TGTGCCAGCAGGACAGGGGGAAATTGGGGGACTGAAGCTTTCTTT. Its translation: CASRTGGNWGTEAFF.

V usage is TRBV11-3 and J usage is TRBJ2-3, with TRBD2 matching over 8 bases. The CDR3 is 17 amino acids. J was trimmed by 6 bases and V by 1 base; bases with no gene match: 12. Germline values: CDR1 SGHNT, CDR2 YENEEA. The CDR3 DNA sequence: TGTGCCAGCAGCTTAGGAGCACACGGGGGGGCCAGGGATACGCAGTATTTT. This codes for CASSLGAHGGARDTQYF. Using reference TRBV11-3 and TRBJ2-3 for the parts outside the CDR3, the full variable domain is EAGVVQSPRYKIIEKKQPVAFWCNPISGHNTLYWYLQNLGQGPELLIRYENEEAVDDSQLPKDRFSAERLKGVDSTLKIQPAELGDSAVYLCASSLGAHGGARDTQYFGPGTRLTVL.

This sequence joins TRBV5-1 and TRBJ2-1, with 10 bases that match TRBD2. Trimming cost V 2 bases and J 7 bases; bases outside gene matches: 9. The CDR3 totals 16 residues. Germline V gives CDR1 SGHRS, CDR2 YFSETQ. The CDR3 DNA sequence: TGCGCCAGCAGCTTAGTAGCGGGAGGAAGGGGTAATGAGCAGTTCTTC. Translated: CASSLVAGGRGNEQFF.

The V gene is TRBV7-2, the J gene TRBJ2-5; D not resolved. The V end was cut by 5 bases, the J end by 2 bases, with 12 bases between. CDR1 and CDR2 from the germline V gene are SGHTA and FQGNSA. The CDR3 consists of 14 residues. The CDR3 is CASSPRGLQETQYF. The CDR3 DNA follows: TGTGCCAGCAGCCCCCGCGGTTTACAAGAGACCCAGTACTTC.